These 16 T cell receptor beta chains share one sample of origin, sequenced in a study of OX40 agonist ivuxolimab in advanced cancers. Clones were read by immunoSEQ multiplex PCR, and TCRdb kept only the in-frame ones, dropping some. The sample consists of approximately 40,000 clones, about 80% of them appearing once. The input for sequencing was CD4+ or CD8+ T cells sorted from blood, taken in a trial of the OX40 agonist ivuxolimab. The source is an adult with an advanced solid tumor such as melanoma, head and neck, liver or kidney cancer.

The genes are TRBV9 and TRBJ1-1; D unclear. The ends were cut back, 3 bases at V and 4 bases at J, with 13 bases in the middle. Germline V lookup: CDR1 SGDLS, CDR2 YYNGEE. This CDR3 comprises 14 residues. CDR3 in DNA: TGTGCCAGCAGCGCTTGGGCCTCAGTCACTGAAGCTTTCTTT. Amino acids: CASSAWASVTEAFF.

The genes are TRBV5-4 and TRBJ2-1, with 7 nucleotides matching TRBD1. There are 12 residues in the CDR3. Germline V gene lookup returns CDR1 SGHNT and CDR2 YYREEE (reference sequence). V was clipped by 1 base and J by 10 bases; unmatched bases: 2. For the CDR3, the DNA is TGTGCCAGCAGCTTGACAGGGGACGAGCAGTTCTTC. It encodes CASSLTGDEQFF.

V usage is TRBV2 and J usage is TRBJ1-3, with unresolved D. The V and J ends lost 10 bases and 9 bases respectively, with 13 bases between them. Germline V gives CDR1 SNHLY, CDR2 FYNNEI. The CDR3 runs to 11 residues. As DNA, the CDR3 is TGTGCCACCTCCCGGGGATCCACCATATATTTT. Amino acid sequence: CATSRGSTIYF.

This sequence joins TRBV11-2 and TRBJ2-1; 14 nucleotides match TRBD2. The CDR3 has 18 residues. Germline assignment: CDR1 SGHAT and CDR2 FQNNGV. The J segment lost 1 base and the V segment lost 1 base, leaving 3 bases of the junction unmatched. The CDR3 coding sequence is TGTGCCAGCAGCTTAGTAGGGACTAGCGGGAGATCCTACAATGAGCAGTTCTTC. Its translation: CASSLVGTSGRSYNEQFF. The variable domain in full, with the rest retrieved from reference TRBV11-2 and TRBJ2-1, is EAGVAQSPRYKIIEKRQSVAFWCNPISGHATLYWYQQILGQGPKLLIQFQNNGVVDDSQLPKDRFSAERLKGVDSTLKIQPAKLEDSAVYLCASSLVGTSGRSYNEQFFGPGTRLTVL.

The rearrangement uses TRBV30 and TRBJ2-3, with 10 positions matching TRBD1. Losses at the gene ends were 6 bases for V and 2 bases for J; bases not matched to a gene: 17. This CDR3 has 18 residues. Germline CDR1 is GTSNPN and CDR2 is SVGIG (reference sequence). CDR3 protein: CACPGQGTGGRPTDTQYF. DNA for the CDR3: TGTGCCTGCCCGGGACAGGGGACGGGTGGTCGGCCCACAGATACGCAGTATTTT.

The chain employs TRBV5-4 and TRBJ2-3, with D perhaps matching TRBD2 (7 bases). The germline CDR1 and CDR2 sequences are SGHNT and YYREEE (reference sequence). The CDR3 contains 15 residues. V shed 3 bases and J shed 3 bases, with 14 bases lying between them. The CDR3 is CASSSPAGATDTQYF. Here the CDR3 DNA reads TGTGCCAGCAGCTCCCCGGCGGGGGCTACAGATACGCAGTATTTT.

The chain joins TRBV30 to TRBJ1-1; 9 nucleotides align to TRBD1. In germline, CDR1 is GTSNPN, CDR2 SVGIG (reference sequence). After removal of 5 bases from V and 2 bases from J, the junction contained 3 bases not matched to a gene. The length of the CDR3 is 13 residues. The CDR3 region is CAWYRGRNTEAFF. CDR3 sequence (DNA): TGTGCCTGGTACAGGGGGCGAAACACTGAAGCTTTCTTT.

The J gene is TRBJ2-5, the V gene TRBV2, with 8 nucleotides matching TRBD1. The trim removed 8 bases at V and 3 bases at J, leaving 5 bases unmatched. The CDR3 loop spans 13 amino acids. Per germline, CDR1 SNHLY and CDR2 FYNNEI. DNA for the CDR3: TGTGCCAGCGGGTTGGACAGGGAAGAGACCCAGTACTTC. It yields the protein CASGLDREETQYF. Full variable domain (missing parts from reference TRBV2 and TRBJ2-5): EPEVTQTPSHQVTQMGQEVILRCVPISNHLYFYWYRQILGQKVEFLVSFYNNEISEKSEIFDDQFSVERPDGSNFTLKIRSTKLEDSAMYFCASGLDREETQYFGPGTRLLVL.

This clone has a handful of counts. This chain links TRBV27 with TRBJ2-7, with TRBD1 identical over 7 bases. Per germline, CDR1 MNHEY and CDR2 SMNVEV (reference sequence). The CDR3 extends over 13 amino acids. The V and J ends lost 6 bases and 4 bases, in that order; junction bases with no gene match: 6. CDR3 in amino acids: CASRGTGAYEQYF. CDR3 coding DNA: TGTGCCAGCAGAGGTACAGGGGCGTACGAGCAGTACTTC.

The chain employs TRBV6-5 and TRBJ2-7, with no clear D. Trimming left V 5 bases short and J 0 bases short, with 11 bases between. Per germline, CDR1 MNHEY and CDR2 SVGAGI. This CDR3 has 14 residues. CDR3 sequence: CASSEHGSSYEQYF. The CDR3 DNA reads TGTGCCAGCAGTGAACATGGCAGCTCCTACGAGCAGTACTTC.

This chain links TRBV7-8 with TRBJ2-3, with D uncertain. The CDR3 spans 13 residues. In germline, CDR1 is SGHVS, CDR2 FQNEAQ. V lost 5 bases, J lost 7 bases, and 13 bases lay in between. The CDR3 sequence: CASSTRLPNTQYF. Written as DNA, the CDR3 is TGTGCCAGCAGCACCCGCCTGCCTAATACGCAGTATTTT. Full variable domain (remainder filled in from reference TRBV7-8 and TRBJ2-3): GAGVSQSPRYKVAKRGQDVALRCDPISGHVSLFWYQQALGQGPEFLTYFQNEAQLDKSGLPSDRFFAERPEGSVSTLKIQRTQQEDSAVYLCASSTRLPNTQYFGPGTRLTVL.

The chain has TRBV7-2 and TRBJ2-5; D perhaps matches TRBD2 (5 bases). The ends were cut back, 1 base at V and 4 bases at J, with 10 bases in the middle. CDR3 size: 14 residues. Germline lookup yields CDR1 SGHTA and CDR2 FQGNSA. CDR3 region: CASSLGRQGETQYF. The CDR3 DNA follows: TGTGCCAGCAGCTTAGGGAGGCAAGGAGAGACCCAGTACTTC.

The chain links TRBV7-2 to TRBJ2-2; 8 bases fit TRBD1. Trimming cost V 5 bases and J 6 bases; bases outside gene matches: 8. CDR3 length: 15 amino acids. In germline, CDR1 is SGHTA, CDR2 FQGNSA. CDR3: CASSLRQGQAGELFF. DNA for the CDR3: TGTGCCAGCAGCCTCCGACAGGGGCAAGCCGGGGAGCTGTTTTTT.

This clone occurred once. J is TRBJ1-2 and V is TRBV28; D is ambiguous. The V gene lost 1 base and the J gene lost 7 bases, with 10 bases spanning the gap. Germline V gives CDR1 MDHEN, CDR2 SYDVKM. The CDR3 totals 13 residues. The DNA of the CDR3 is TGTGCCAGCAGTTTATCCCTGGGCGGTGGCTACACCTTC. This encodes CASSLSLGGGYTF.

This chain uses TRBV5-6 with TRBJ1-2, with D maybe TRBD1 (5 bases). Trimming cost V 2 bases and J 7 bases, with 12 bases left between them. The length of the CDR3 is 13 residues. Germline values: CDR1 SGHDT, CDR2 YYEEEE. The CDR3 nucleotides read TGTGCCAGCAGCTTTCGCGGGGCACCTGGCTACACCTTC. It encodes CASSFRGAPGYTF.

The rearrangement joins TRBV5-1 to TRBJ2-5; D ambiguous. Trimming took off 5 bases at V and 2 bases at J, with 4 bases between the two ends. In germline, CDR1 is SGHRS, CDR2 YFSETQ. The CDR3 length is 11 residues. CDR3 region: CASRAQETQYF. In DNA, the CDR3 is TGCGCCAGCAGGGCTCAAGAGACCCAGTACTTC.